This entry is about one TCR beta chain. The protocol was immunoSEQ multiplex PCR, while the TCRdb copy is restricted to in-frame clones and leaves out a portion. The sample comprises millions of clones, more than 85% of which are singletons, and under 0.45% rests with the top ten. This specimen belongs to a study of shared clonotypes between healthy human individuals. Germline-derived CDR1 and CDR2 are SGDLS and YYNGEE. The CDR3 loop spans 16 amino acids. Losses at the gene ends were 1 base for V and 5 bases for J; bases not matched to a gene: 10. The material sequenced was naive CD4+ T cells from PBMCs. Subset here: CD45RA+ positively selected. The chain recombines TRBV9 with TRBJ2-5; TRBD2 aligns across 8 bases. The sequence was collected from a man between 18 and 35 years old in good health. Some clones in this sample may be carry-over from other donors' samples. As DNA, the CDR3 is TGTGCCAGCAGCGTAAGTGGACTAGCTGGGGGGGAGACCCAGTACTTC. Amino acids: CASSVSGLAGGETQYF.